This T cell receptor (beta chain) is drawn from a study of shared clonotypes between healthy human individuals (dated by TCRdb to about 2020). Background for the entire study: Two women and three men aged 18 to 49 years were included in the cohort. Libraries were prepared and TCR repertoires were sequenced by different laboratories using diverse techniques, in order to increase sequencing depth and limit assay-specific biases. Each donor's leukapheresis produced roughly between about 0.85 and 10 billion PBMCs. For each donor, CD4 naive and CD4 memory were each given three plates, CD8 naive was given two plates, and CD8 memory was given one plate. Blood TCR repertoires of a handful of healthy adults were deeply sequenced to estimate repertoire size and the extent of clonotype sharing between individuals.

There are a few counts of this clone. Its cognate antigen has yet to be identified. There are no base qualities to consult, and no much larger clone falls within one base. Using the deep immunoSEQ assay, multiplex PCR amplified TCR CDR3 regions from genomic DNA. Extracted genomic DNA from each cell subset was distributed evenly across all wells of several immunoSEQ 96-well plates, and each plate was treated as a replicate. For sorted subsets, each replicate PCR was loaded with roughly 200 ng genomic DNA, equivalent to about 30,000 T cell genomes. Purified libraries were quantified with a Qubit 3.0 fluorometer, sized on a Bioanalyzer 2100, and re-quantified with the KAPA Library Quantification kit. Every immunoSEQ 96-well plate was sequenced on a dedicated single-read 150-cycle Illumina NextSeq 550 flow cell. The authors processed their data as follows. Because the immunoSEQ output held only junctional sequences and lacked quality scores, the filtering could not match the filtering applied to full-length reads. To assign V/J genes and CDR3, sequences were annotated using PyIR, a Python wrapper for IgBLAST v1.9, with IMGT germline references. Reads were filtered out if the reads had weak V/J assignments (E-value above 1e-6), no CDR3, stop codons, out-of-frame junctions, or ambiguous translated residues. A V3J clonotype was defined by an identical inferred V gene, J gene, and CDR3 amino acid sequence. The percentage overlap between two repertoires was calculated by dividing the number of shared unique clonotypes by the size of the smaller repertoire. RTK rarefaction, the Chao1 estimator, and Recon v2.1 estimates of unobserved clonotypes were used to assess repertoire richness. Generation probabilities were computed with OLGA for all TCRbeta clonotypes obtained by the gDNA method from several donors. TCRdb took this table from immuneACCESS and kept in-frame rearrangements with V and J called. Such tables lack part of the clones; where checked against another copy, unresolved V genes explain under half of the gap, and the rest is unexplained. V and J calls and clone size are as listed in that table; D and trimming were resolved from the DNA. The sample table lists approximately 940,000 clones, more than 75% of them with a count of one. Approximately 1.5% of the sample goes to the ten largest clones.

The CDR3 holds 13 amino acids from the cysteine to the phenylalanine. Only the CDR3 DNA stays, 39 bases, in frame from base 1. For CDR1 and CDR2, the germline V gene (reference sequence) lists LNHDA and SQIVND. V sheds 3 bases and J sheds 4 bases, leaving 9 bases between their ends. The study at large found these results: Larger estimated clonotype richness was generally found for naive subsets than for memory subsets. Sampling was restricted to blood, and TCR repertoires in tissue are likely to differ from TCR repertoires in blood. Because the study included only a small number of donors, the genetic and exposure-history diversity represented was limited. Clonotypes shared by all four sorted-subset donors showed higher generation probabilities than non-shared clonotypes. Based on pairwise subsampling, the degree of clonotype sharing among donors was expected to be affected by sequencing depth. Incomplete sequencing was indicated by rarefaction of sorted-subset datasets, despite the large sequencing depth. When a handful of donors were compared, the shared fraction of clonotypes was about 5% for naive CD4, less than 4% for naive CD8, 2% to 2.5% for memory CD4, and 0.35% to 0.4% for memory CD8.

The donors were healthy, HIV-negative adults with no recently reported acute infections or vaccinations. Every donor was a Caucasian adult living in Nashville, Tennessee, USA. Magnetic negative selection was used to enrich CD4+ T cells, after which naive cells were positively selected on CD45RA and the negative fraction became the memory subset. After blood collection by leukapheresis, PBMCs were isolated using Ficoll-Histopaque density gradient centrifugation and then cryopreserved in the vapor phase of liquid nitrogen. Analytical flow cytometry was used to check the purity and quantity of every magnetically sorted T cell population. Genomic DNA was isolated from every sorted fraction and measured by UV absorbance on a Nanodrop 2000c.

The sample taken for sequencing was memory CD4+ T cells sorted from blood. The sample's cell subset or site label, in plain terms: CD45RA-negative fraction. The sequence joins TRBV19 to TRBJ1-1, with the D gene not confidently named. The sequence was collected from a man aged 18 to 35 in good health. The nucleotide sequence is TGTGCCAGTAGTATTTCAGGTCCCACTGAAGCTTTCTTT. The translation is CASSISGPTEAFF.